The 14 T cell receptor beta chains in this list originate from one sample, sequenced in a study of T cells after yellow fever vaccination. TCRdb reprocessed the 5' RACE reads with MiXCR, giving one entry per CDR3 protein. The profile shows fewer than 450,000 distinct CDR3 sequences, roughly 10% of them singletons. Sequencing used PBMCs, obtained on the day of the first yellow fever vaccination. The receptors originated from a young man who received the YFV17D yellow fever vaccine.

Written as DNA, the CDR3 is TGTGCCAGCAGCTTAGAGGTTCCAGGGGAAGATACGCAGTATTTT. Protein: CASSLEVPGEDTQYF. V gene TRBV11-2 combines with J gene TRBJ2-3; perhaps TRBD1 as D (6 bases). Per the germline V gene, CDR1 is SGHAT and CDR2 is FQNNGV. V was cut by 0 bases and J by 5 bases, with 12 bases left in between. CDR3 length: 15 residues.

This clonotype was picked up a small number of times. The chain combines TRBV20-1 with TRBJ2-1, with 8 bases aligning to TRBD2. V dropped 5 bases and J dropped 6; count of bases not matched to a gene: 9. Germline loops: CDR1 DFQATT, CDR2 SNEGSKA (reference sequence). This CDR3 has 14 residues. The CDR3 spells CSAPRSSGINEQFF. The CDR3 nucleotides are TGCAGTGCTCCGCGGAGTAGCGGGATCAATGAGCAGTTCTTC.

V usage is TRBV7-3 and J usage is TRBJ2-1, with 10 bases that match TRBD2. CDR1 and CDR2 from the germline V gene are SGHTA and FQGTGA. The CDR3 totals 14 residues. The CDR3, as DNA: TGTGCGACCCAGCAGGTAGCGGGGGGAGGAGAGCAGTTCTTC. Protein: CATQQVAGGGEQFF.

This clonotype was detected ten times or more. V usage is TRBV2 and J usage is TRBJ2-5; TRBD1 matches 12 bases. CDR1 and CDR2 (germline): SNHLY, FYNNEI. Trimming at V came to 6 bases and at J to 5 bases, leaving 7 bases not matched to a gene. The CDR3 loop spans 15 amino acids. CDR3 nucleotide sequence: TGTGCCAGCAGAACCGGGACAGGGGGCGTGGAGACCCAGTACTTC. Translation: CASRTGTGGVETQYF.

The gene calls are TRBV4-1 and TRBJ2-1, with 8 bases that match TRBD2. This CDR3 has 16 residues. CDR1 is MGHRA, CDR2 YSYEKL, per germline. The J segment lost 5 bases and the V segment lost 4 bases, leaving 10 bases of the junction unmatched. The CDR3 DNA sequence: TGCGCCAGCAGCCCGCCGGCAGCGGGGGCCCACAATGAGCAGTTCTTC. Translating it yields CASSPPAAGAHNEQFF.

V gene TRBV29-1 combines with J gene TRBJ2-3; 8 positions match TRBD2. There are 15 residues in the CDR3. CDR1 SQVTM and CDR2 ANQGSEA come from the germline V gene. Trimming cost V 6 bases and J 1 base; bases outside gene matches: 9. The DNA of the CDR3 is TGCAGCGTGGACGGGACTAGAGGTGGCACAGATACGCAGTATTTT. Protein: CSVDGTRGGTDTQYF.

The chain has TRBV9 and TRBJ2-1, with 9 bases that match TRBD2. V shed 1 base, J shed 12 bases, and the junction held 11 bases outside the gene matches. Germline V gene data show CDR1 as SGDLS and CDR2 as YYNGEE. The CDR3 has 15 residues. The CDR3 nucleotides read TGTGCCAGCAGCGTAAAAGCGGGACTAGCAAGTTGGCAGTTCTTC. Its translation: CASSVKAGLASWQFF.

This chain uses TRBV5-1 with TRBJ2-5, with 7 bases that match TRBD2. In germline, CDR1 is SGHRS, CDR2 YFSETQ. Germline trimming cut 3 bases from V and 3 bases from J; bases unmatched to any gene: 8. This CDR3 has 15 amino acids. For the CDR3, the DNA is TGCGCCAGCAGCTCGGGAGGCCTAAGGGAAGAGACCCAGTACTTC. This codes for CASSSGGLREETQYF. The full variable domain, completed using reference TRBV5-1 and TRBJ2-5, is KAGVTQTPRYLIKTRGQQVTLSCSPISGHRSVSWYQQTPGQGLQFLFEYFSETQRNKGNFPGRFSGRQFSNSRSEMNVSTLELGDSALYLCASSSGGLREETQYFGPGTRLLVL.

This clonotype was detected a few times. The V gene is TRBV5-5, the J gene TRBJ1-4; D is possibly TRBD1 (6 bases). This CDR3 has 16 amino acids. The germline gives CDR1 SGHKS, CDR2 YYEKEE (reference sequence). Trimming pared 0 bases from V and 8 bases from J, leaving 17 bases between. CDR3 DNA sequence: TGTGCCAGCAGCTTGGTGGGTCAGGGGCTGGAGGAAAAACTGTTTTTT. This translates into CASSLVGQGLEEKLFF. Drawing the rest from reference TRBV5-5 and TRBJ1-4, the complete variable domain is DAGVTQSPTHLIKTRGQQVTLRCSPISGHKSVSWYQQVLGQGPQFIFQYYEKEERGRGNFPDRFSARQFPNYSSELNVNALLLGDSALYLCASSLVGQGLEEKLFFGSGTQLSVL.

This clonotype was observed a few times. CDR3 bases: TGTGCCAGCAGCGTAGCCCCCGGGGAGCTGTTTTTT. This sequence encodes CASSVAPGELFF. The chain couples TRBV9 to TRBJ2-2; D not certain. The CDR3 has 12 amino acids. The V end lost 0 bases, the J end lost 6 bases, and 3 bases lay between the germline ends. Germline V gene lookup returns CDR1 SGDLS and CDR2 YYNGEE.

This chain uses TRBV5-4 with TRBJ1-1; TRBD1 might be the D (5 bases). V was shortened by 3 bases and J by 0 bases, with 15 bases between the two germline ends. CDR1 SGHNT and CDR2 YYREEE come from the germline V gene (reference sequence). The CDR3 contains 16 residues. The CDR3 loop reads CASSSRDVRMNTEAFF. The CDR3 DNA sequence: TGTGCCAGCAGCTCCCGGGACGTACGCATGAACACTGAAGCTTTCTTT.

As DNA, the CDR3 is TGTGCCAGCAGTTACTCGAGGGACAGCTCTGGAAACACCATATATTTT. Translating it yields CASSYSRDSSGNTIYF. This rearrangement joins TRBV6-5 to TRBJ1-3; 7 nucleotides match TRBD1. The junction had 2 bases not matched to a gene; V was cut back by 0 bases and J by 0 bases. This CDR3 region has 16 residues. CDR1 is MNHEY and CDR2 is SVGAGI in the germline V gene.

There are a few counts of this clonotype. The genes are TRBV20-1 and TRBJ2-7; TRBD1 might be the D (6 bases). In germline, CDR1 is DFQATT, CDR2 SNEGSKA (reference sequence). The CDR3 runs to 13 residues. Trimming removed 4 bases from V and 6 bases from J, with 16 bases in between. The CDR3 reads CSANTGSVSEQYF. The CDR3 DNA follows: TGCAGTGCTAATACAGGGTCGGTTAGCGAGCAGTACTTC.

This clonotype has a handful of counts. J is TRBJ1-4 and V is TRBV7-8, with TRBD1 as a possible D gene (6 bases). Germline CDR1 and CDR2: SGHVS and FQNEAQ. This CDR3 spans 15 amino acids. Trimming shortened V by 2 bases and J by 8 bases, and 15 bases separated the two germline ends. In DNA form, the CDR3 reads TGTGCCAGCAGCTTACCAGGAGGGGGGACCGAAAAACTGTTTTTT. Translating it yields CASSLPGGGTEKLFF.